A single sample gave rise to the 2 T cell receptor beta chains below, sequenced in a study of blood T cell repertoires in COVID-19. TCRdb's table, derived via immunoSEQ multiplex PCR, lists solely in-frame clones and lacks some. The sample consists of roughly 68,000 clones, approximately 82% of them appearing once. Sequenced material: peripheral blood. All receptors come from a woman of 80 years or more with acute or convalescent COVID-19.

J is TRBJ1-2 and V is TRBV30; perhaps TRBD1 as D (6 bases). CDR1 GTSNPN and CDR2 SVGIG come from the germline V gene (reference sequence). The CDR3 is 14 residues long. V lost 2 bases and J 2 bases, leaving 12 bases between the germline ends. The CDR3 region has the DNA TGTGCCTGGAGTCTGGGACATCCGAACTATGGCTACACCTTC. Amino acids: CAWSLGHPNYGYTF.

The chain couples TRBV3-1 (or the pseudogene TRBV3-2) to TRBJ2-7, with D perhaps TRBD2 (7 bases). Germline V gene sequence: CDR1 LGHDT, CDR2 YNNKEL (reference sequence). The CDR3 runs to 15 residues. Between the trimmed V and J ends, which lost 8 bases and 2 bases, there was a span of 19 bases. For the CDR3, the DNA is TGTGCCAGCGGCCCCGGGAGGCGGACAGCCTACGAGCAGTACTTC. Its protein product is CASGPGRRTAYEQYF.